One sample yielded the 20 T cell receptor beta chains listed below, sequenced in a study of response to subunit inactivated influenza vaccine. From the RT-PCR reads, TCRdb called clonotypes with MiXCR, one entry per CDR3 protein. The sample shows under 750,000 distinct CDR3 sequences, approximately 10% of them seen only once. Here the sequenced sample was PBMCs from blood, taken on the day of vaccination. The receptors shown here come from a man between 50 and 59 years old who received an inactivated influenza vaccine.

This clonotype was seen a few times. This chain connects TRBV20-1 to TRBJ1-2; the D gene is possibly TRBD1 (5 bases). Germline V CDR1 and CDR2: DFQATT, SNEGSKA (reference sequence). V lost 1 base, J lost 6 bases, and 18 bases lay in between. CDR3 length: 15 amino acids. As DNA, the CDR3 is TGCAGTGCTAGAGGGGGTGGCAGGGTGTCGGATGGCTACACCTTC. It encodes CSARGGGRVSDGYTF.

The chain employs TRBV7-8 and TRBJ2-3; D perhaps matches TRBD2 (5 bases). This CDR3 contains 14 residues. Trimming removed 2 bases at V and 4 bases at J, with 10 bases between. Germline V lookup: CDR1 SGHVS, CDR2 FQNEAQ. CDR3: CASSLFGGPDTQYF. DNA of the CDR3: TGTGCCAGCAGCTTATTCGGAGGCCCAGATACGCAGTATTTT.

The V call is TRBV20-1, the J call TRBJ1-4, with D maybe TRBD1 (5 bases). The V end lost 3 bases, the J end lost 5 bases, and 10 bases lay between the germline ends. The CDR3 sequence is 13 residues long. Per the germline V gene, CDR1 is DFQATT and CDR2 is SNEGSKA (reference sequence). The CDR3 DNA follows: TGCAGTGCTAGGGACATTAGGAATGAAAAACTGTTTTTT. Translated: CSARDIRNEKLFF.

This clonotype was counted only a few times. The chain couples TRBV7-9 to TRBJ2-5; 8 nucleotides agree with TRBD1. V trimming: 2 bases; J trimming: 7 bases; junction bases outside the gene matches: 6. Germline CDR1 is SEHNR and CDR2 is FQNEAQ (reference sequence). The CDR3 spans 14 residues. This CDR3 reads CASSLIRGQVTQYF. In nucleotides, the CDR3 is TGTGCCAGCAGCTTAATCAGGGGGCAGGTGACCCAGTACTTC.

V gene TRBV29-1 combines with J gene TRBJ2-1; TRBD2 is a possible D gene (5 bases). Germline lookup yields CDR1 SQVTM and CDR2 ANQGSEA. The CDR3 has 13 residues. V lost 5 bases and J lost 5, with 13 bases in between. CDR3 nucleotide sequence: TGCAGCGTTCTAGGCGGAGGCCACAATGAGCAGTTCTTC. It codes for CSVLGGGHNEQFF.

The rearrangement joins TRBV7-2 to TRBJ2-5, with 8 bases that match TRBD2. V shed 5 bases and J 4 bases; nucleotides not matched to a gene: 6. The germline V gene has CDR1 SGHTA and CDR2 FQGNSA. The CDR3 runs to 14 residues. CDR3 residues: CASSPGLVGETQYF. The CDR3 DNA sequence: TGTGCCAGCAGCCCGGGACTAGTTGGAGAGACCCAGTACTTC. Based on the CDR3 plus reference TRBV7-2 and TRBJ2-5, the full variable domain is GAGVSQSPSNKVTEKGKDVELRCDPISGHTALYWYRQSLGQGLEFLIYFQGNSAPDKSGLPSDRFSAERTGGSVSTLTIQRTQQEDSAVYLCASSPGLVGETQYFGPGTRLLVL.

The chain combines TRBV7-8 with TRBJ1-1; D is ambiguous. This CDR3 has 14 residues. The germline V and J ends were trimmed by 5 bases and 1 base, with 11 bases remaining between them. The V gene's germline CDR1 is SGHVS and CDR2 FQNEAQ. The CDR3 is CASSIQTRNTEAFF. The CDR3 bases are TGTGCCAGCAGCATACAAACAAGGAACACTGAAGCTTTCTTT. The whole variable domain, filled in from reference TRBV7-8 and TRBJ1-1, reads GAGVSQSPRYKVAKRGQDVALRCDPISGHVSLFWYQQALGQGPEFLTYFQNEAQLDKSGLPSDRFFAERPEGSVSTLKIQRTQQEDSAVYLCASSIQTRNTEAFFGQGTRLTVV.

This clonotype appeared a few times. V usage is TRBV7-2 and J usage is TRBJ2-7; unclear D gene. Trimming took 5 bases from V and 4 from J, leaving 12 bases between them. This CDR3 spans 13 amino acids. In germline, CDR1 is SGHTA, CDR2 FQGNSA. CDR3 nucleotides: TGTGCCAGCAGCCCAAATGGGCCTTACGAGCAGTACTTC. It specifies CASSPNGPYEQYF.

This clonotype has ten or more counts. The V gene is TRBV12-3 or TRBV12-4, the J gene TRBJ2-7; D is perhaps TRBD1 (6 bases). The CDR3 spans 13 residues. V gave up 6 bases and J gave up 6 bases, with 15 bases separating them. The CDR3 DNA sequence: TGTGCCAGCAGGAATACAGGGCGGCCCGAGCAGTACTTC. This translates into CASRNTGRPEQYF.

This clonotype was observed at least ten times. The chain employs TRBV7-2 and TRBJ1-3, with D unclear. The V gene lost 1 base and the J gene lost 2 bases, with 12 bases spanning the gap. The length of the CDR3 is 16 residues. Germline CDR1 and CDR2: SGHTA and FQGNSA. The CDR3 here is CASSLGPDRTGNTIYF. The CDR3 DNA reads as TGTGCCAGCAGCTTAGGCCCTGATAGAACTGGAAACACCATATATTTT.

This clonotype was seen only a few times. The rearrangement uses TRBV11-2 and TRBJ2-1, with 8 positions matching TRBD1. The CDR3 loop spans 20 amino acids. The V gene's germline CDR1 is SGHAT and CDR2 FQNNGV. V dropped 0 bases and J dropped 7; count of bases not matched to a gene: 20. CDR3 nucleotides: TGTGCCAGCAGCTTAGAGATAATCCCGGTTCGAGGACAGGGTTTGAATGAGCAGTTCTTC. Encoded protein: CASSLEIIPVRGQGLNEQFF. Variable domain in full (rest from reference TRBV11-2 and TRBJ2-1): EAGVAQSPRYKIIEKRQSVAFWCNPISGHATLYWYQQILGQGPKLLIQFQNNGVVDDSQLPKDRFSAERLKGVDSTLKIQPAKLEDSAVYLCASSLEIIPVRGQGLNEQFFGPGTRLTVL.

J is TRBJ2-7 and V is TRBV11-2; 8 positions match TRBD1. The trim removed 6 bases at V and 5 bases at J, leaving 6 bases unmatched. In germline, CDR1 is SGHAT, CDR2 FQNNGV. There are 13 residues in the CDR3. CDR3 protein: CASRRTGSHEQYF. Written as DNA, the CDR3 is TGTGCCAGCAGGCGGACAGGGAGCCACGAGCAGTACTTC.

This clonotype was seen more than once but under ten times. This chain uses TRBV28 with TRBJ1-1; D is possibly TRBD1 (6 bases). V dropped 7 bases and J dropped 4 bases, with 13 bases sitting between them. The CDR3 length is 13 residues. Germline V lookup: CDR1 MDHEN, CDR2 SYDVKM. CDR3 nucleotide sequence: TGTGCCAGCAAGTGGGGAGGGGGCACTGAAGCTTTCTTT. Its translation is CASKWGGGTEAFF.

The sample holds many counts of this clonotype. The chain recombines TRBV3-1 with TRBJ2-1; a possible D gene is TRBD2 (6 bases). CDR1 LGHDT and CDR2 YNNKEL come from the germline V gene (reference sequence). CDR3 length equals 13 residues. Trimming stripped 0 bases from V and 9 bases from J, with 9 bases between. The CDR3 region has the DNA TGTGCCAGCAGCCAAGATGGGGGGAGTGAGCAGTTCTTC. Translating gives CASSQDGGSEQFF.

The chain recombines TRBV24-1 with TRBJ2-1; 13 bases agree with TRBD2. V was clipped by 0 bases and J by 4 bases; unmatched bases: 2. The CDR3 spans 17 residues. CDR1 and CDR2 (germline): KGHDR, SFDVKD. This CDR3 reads CATSDLRTSGGYNEQFF. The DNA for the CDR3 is TGTGCCACCAGTGATTTGAGGACTAGCGGGGGATACAATGAGCAGTTCTTC.

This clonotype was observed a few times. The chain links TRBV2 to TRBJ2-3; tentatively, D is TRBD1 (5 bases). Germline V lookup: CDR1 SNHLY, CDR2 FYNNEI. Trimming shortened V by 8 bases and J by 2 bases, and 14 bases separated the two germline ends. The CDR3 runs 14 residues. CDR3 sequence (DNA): TGTGCCAGCTTATGGGGCAGTTACACAGATACGCAGTATTTT. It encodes CASLWGSYTDTQYF.

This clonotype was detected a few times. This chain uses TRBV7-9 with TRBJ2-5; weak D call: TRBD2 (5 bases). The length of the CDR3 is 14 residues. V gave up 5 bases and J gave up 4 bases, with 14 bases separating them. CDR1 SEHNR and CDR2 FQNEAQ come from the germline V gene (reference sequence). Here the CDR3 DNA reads TGTGCCAGCAGCAGATCCCAGCGGATAGAGACCCAGTACTTC. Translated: CASSRSQRIETQYF.

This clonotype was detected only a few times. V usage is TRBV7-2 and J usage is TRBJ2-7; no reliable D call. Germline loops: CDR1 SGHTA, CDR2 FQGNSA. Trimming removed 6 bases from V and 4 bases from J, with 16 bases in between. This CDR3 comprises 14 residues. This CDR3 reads CASSLTSLGYEQYF. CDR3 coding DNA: TGTGCCAGCAGTCTTACCTCCCTTGGTTACGAGCAGTACTTC.

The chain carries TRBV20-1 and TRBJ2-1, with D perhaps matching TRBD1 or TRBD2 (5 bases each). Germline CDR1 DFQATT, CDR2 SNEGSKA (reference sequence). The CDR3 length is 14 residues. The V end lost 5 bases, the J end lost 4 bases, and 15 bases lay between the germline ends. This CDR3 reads CSALRRGVYNEQFF. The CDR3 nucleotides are TGCAGTGCTTTGCGGAGAGGGGTTTACAATGAGCAGTTCTTC.

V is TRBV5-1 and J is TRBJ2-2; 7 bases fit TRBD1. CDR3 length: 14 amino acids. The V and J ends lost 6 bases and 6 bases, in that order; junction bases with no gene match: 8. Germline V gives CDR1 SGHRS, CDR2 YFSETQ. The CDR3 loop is CASNRDRASGELFF. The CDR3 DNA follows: TGCGCCAGCAATCGAGACAGGGCCTCCGGGGAGCTGTTTTTT.